This T cell receptor beta chain is from a study of regulatory T cells in long-lasting Graves disease. Background on the study: The antithyroid drugs taken by newly diagnosed Graves' patients had been used for under 3 months.

Arm-PCR of CDR3 regions and iRepertoire HTBI primers were used to build TCR beta libraries. MiXCR, run by TCRdb on the multiplex PCR reads, gives a single entry per CDR3 protein. Of hundreds of thousands of distinct CDR3 sequences listed, roughly 15% were seen once; the top ten hold around 19%. Time point here: newly diagnosed GD, antithyroid drugs for less than 3 months. The TCR library used RNA extracted from PBMCs. This CDR3 is built from 14 residues. V was shortened by 3 bases and J by 10 bases, with 13 bases between the two germline ends. Looked up from germline, CDR1 is MGHDK and CDR2 is SYGVNS. The data were also submitted as part of a second study, on T cells in Graves' hyperthyroidism and ophthalmopathy.

The chain couples TRBV25-1 to TRBJ1-6; D ambiguous. The sample in question was peripheral blood mononuclear cells (PBMCs), obtained at new diagnosis, from a patient treated with antithyroid drugs. The TCR sequence derives from a woman younger than 45 with Graves disease. The CDR3 loop is CASSDPTIKSPLHF. The CDR3 nucleotides are TGTGCCAGCAGTGATCCCACTATAAAATCACCCCTCCACTTT.